The 14 T cell receptor beta chains below all came from one sample that was sequenced in a study of Ad26.COV2.S vaccination and SARS-CoV-2 variants. Profiled with immunoSEQ multiplex PCR; TCRdb holds only in-frame clones, not every one. The table records fewer than 500,000 clones, roughly 90% of them present only once. This sample's treatment: about 20 received Ad26.COV2.S at low or high dose, single or two shots; a few received placebo; per-sample allocation not given. Collection of the samples took place on day 63 after the first injection of vaccine or placebo. The sequencing used peripheral blood, collected in a trial of Ad26.COV2.S vaccine versus placebo. Source of these receptors: a person aged 18-65 years who received the Ad26.COV2.S COVID-19 vaccine or a placebo.

This rearrangement joins TRBV19 to TRBJ2-1; TRBD2 might be the D (5 bases). The CDR3 sequence is 14 residues long. V lost 8 bases to trimming and J lost 8 bases, with 19 bases between them. Germline V gene lookup returns CDR1 LNHDA and CDR2 SQIVND (reference sequence). The CDR3 region is CASRGQVRRHEQFF. The CDR3 bases are TGTGCCAGTCGAGGGCAGGTGCGAAGGCATGAGCAGTTCTTC.

The CDR3 loop is CASSLPGQDVTDTQYF. CDR3 in DNA: TGTGCCAGCAGCCTGCCGGGACAGGATGTAACAGATACGCAGTATTTT. The chain has TRBV5-6 and TRBJ2-3; 8 bases are a match to TRBD1. V trimming: 4 bases; J trimming: 3 bases; junction bases outside the gene matches: 10. The CDR3 is made up of 16 amino acids. Germline V gene data show CDR1 as SGHDT and CDR2 as YYEEEE.

The genes are TRBV28 and TRBJ2-5; D is ambiguous. Germline assignment: CDR1 MDHEN and CDR2 SYDVKM. The CDR3 loop spans 13 amino acids. Deletions cut 6 bases from V and 3 bases from J, with 11 bases between. CDR3 in DNA: TGTGCCAGCAGCTCGACACTGAAAGAGACCCAGTACTTC. Translated, it gives CASSSTLKETQYF. Filled out from reference TRBV28 and TRBJ2-5, the complete variable domain reads DVKVTQSSRYLVKRTGEKVFLECVQDMDHENMFWYRQDPGLGLRLIYFSYDVKMKEKGDIPEGYSVSREKKERFSLILESASTNQTSMYLCASSSTLKETQYFGPGTRLLVL.

The chain is built from TRBV27 and TRBJ1-1; D uncertain. CDR3 length: 14 amino acids. Germline CDR1 reads MNHEY; CDR2 reads SMNVEV (reference sequence). The V gene lost 2 bases and the J gene lost 0 bases, with 7 bases spanning the gap. The CDR3 protein is CASSLDPVNTEAFF. The CDR3 region has the DNA TGTGCCAGCAGTTTAGATCCAGTGAACACTGAAGCTTTCTTT.

V usage is TRBV2 and J usage is TRBJ1-2, with D unresolved. Germline CDR1 and CDR2: SNHLY and FYNNEI. The ends were cut back, 1 base at V and 13 bases at J, with 16 bases in the middle. The length of the CDR3 is 13 residues. The CDR3 coding sequence is TGTGCCAGCAGTGAAGTGCCAGAGTTCTTGAGCACCTTC. It translates to CASSEVPEFLSTF.

The chain joins TRBV6-1 to TRBJ2-1; the match to TRBD2 covers 8 bases. This CDR3 region has 13 residues. Germline V gene data show CDR1 as MNHNS and CDR2 as SASEGT. V shed 6 bases and J 9 bases; nucleotides not matched to a gene: 7. CDR3 loop: CASSPAAGVEQFF. The CDR3 nucleotides are TGTGCCAGCAGCCCGGCAGCGGGAGTTGAGCAGTTCTTC.

The chain carries TRBV30 and TRBJ2-3; a weak D match, TRBD2 (5 bases). CDR1 and CDR2 (germline): GTSNPN, SVGIG (reference sequence). V lost 1 base and J lost 6, with 17 bases in between. This CDR3 has 15 residues. The CDR3 is CAWSDPGLGEDTQYF. The DNA for the CDR3 is TGTGCCTGGAGTGATCCCGGACTTGGGGAGGATACGCAGTATTTT.

The chain links TRBV6-6 to TRBJ1-1; a possible D gene is TRBD1 (6 bases). The germline gives CDR1 MNHNY, CDR2 SVGAGI (reference sequence). The CDR3 is 14 amino acids. V was pared by 0 bases and J by 5 bases, with 10 bases between. CDR3 nucleotide sequence: TGTGCCAGCAGTTACTCGGGGGCCCTAACTGAAGCTTTCTTT. It specifies CASSYSGALTEAFF.

V gene TRBV6-2 or TRBV6-3 combines with J gene TRBJ1-1; D remains ambiguous. Germline V gene data show CDR1 as MNHEY and CDR2 as SVGEGT. V was shortened by 5 bases and J by 2 bases, with 18 bases between the two germline ends. This CDR3 has 16 amino acids. The CDR3 DNA sequence: TGTGCCAGCAGTACCCCAGACATCACCCAAAACACTGAAGCTTTCTTT. Translation gives CASSTPDITQNTEAFF.

The chain combines TRBV5-6 with TRBJ1-5; 11 bases agree with TRBD1. This CDR3 contains 19 residues. V shed 3 bases, J shed 0 bases, and the junction held 11 bases outside the gene matches. Germline CDR1 SGHDT, CDR2 YYEEEE. The chain's CDR3 is CASSSQWGQGEHSNQPQHF. The CDR3 DNA reads as TGTGCCAGCAGCTCACAGTGGGGACAGGGGGAACATAGCAATCAGCCCCAGCATTTT.

V gene TRBV19 combines with J gene TRBJ2-1, with D unclear. V was shortened by 3 bases and J by 0 bases, with 9 bases between the two germline ends. The CDR3 is 15 residues long. Germline loops: CDR1 LNHDA, CDR2 SQIVND (reference sequence). CDR3 nucleotides: TGTGCCAGTAGTATGAGTCTAAGCTCCTACAATGAGCAGTTCTTC. Residues: CASSMSLSSYNEQFF.

The chain links TRBV6-1 to TRBJ2-6; perhaps TRBD1 as D (5 bases). This CDR3 contains 17 residues. Trimming pared 2 bases from V and 3 bases from J, leaving 14 bases between. Germline assignment: CDR1 MNHNS and CDR2 SASEGT. The chain's CDR3 is CASSELNPRVGANVLTF. The DNA for the CDR3 is TGTGCCAGCAGTGAACTAAACCCCAGGGTTGGGGCCAACGTCCTGACTTTC.

The gene calls are TRBV4-1 and TRBJ1-5, with TRBD1 as a possible D gene (5 bases). V lost 0 bases, J lost 0 bases, and 18 bases lay in between. This CDR3 has 19 residues. CDR1 and CDR2 (germline): MGHRA, YSYEKL. As DNA, the CDR3 is TGCGCCAGCAGCCAAGATTACAGCGAGACAGACCATAGCAATCAGCCCCAGCATTTT. The encoded protein is CASSQDYSETDHSNQPQHF.

CDR3: CASRVNEKLFF. The CDR3 DNA sequence: TGTGCCAGCAGAGTTAATGAAAAACTGTTTTTT. The chain carries TRBV6-6 and TRBJ1-4; no firm D call. The germline V and J ends were trimmed by 6 bases and 4 bases, with 3 bases remaining between them. This CDR3 region has 11 residues. Germline lookup yields CDR1 MNHNY and CDR2 SVGAGI (reference sequence).